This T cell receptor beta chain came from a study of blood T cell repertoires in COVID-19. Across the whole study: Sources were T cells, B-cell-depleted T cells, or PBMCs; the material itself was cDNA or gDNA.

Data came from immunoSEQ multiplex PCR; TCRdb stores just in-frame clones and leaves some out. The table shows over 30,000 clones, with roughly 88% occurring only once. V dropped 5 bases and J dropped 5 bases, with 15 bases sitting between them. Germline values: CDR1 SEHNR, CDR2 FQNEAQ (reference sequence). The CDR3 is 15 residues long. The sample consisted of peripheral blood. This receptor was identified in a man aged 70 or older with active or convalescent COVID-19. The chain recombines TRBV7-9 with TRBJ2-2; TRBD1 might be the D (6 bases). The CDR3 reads CASSPGQGGTGELFF. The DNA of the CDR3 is TGTGCCAGCAGCCCTGGGCAAGGGGGAACCGGGGAGCTGTTTTTT. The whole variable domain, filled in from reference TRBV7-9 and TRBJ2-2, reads DTGVSQNPRHKITKRGQNVTFRCDPISEHNRLYWYRQTLGQGPEFLTYFQNEAQLEKSRLLSDRFSAERPKGSFSTLEIQRTEQGDSAMYLCASSPGQGGTGELFFGEGSRLTVL.